This T cell receptor (beta chain) was retrieved from a study of radiotherapy plus CTLA-4 blockade in lung cancer. Overall study context: Patients showed objective responses in roughly 18% of cases and disease control in roughly 34%. Findings of the study overall: Reports identified early blood T cell clone dynamics, with interferon-beta, as the best response predictor. Radiotherapy was combined with ipilimumab, and tumor-derived TCR clones then expanded in blood.

It was focal radiation plus CTLA-4 blockade with ipilimumab that patients with chemo-refractory metastatic non-small-cell lung cancer received. Measured with immunoSEQ multiplex PCR; TCRdb has only the in-frame clones, and not every one. The sample yields 60,000 to 75,000 clones, about 72% seen once. A note on this clone: As yet, its antigen is unknown.

Trimming stripped 2 bases from V and 5 bases from J, with 15 bases between. Per the germline V gene, CDR1 is LGHNT and CDR2 is FRNRAP. The CDR3 runs to 15 residues. The V call is TRBV12-5, the J call TRBJ1-1; TRBD1 is a possible D gene (6 bases). The source was peripheral blood, collected from a patient treated with radiotherapy plus ipilimumab. The receptor was derived from a human donor with non-small cell lung cancer whose response to radiotherapy plus ipilimumab could not be evaluated. Some clones in this sample may be carry-over from other donors' samples. The CDR3 loop reads CASGLLGRGGTEAFF. In nucleotides, the CDR3 is TGTGCTAGTGGTTTGCTGGGCAGGGGCGGGACTGAAGCTTTCTTT.